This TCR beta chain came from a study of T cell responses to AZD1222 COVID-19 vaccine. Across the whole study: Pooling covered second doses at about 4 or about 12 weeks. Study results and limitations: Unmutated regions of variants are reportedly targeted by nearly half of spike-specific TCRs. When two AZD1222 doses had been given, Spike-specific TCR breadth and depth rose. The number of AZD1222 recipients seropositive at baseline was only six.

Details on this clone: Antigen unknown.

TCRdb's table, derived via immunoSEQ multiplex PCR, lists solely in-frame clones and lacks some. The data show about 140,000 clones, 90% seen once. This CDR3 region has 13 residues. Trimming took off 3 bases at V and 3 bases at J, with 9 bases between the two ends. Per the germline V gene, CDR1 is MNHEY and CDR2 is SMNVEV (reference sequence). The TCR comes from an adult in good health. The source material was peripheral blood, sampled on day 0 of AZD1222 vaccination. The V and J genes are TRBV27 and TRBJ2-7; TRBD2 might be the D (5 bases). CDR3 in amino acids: CASSFGDRYEQYF. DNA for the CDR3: TGTGCCAGCAGTTTCGGGGATCGCTACGAGCAGTACTTC.